This TCR beta chain is drawn from a study of shared clonotypes between healthy human individuals. Study in general: The donors, two women and three men, were aged 18 to 49. Overall study findings and caveats: Non-shared clonotypes displayed generation probabilities falling below those of clonotypes present in all four donors.

The V gene's germline CDR1 is KGHSH and CDR2 LQKENI. The CDR3 is made up of 15 amino acids. With 3 bases clipped from V and 0 bases from J, the junction kept 5 bases outside the gene matches. Original data processing: Filtering differed since immunoSEQ provided only junctions, with no quality scores. The table came from immunoSEQ multiplex PCR; TCRdb's copy has only in-frame clones and leaves some out. The DNA gave D and trimming, while V, J and clone size come from that table. The table shows around 1.4 million clones, with 97% to 99% occurring only once. All donors were healthy HIV-negative adults lacking recent acute infections or vaccinations. This clone occurred a few times. The antigen remains undetermined.

The sequenced material came from naive CD4+ T cells sorted from blood. Subset indicated: CD45RA+ positively selected. The genes are TRBV18 and TRBJ2-7; 7 nucleotides agree with TRBD1. The sequence derives from a man between 25 and 39 years old in good health. Here the CDR3 reads CASSPYRDSSYEQYF. DNA of the CDR3: TGTGCCAGCTCACCTTATAGGGACAGCTCCTACGAGCAGTACTTC.